The clone carrying this TCR beta chain was detected only once. The target antigen is unknown. This sample is part of a study of graft-versus-host responses after intestinal transplantation. Study-level background: Uniformly, recipients were administered anti-thymocyte globulin induction with subsequent tacrolimus and steroids for 2 to 3 years.

Produced via immunoSEQ multiplex PCR; TCRdb's table is partial and in-frame only. The sample contains about 120,000 clones, 90% to 95% of which appear only once. The CDR3 runs to 14 residues. V was cut by 7 bases and J by 7 bases, with 20 bases left in between. CDR1 is SQVTM, CDR2 ANQGSEA, per germline. Study outcomes and limitations: Some patients had graft-donor T cell macrochimerism, and their allografts showed high graft-versus-host to host-versus-graft clonal ratios. With peak circulating GvH clone levels came an association with early post-transplant HvG declines.

The source of this sequence is a human donor who received an intestinal transplant. The chain couples TRBV29-1 to TRBJ2-1; D may be TRBD1 or TRBD2 (5 bases each). The source was unstimulated CD8+ T cells sorted from spleen or lymph node cells, collected before intestinal transplant. The CDR3 reads CSAHSPGTWNEQFF. In DNA, the CDR3 is TGCAGCGCCCATAGCCCGGGGACGTGGAATGAGCAGTTCTTC.